What follows are 7 T cell receptor beta chains derived from one specimen sequenced in a study of blood T cell repertoires in COVID-19. Data came from immunoSEQ multiplex PCR; TCRdb stores just in-frame clones and leaves some out. This table has 150,000 to 200,000 clones, approximately 85% appearing once. Sequenced sample: peripheral blood. These receptors all stem from a man in his fifties or sixties who had recovered from COVID-19.

The genes are TRBV7-9 and TRBJ2-3, with TRBD2 identical over 8 bases. The ends lost 1 base at V and 11 bases at J; junction bases unmatched: 5. Germline V gene lookup returns CDR1 SEHNR and CDR2 FQNEAQ (reference sequence). The length of the CDR3 is 13 residues. The CDR3 region has the DNA TGTGCCAGCAGCTTAGGCGGGGGGCATCAGCAGTATTTT. It yields the protein CASSLGGGHQQYF.

The chain couples TRBV9 to TRBJ2-5, with 7 positions matching TRBD1. Germline loops: CDR1 SGDLS, CDR2 YYNGEE. Trimming removed 3 bases from V and 4 bases from J; junction bases left unmatched: 6. This CDR3 has 14 residues. The CDR3 here is CASSATGNGETQYF. CDR3 coding DNA: TGTGCCAGCAGCGCGACAGGGAACGGAGAGACCCAGTACTTC.

The V and J genes are TRBV12-3 or TRBV12-4 and TRBJ1-5, with TRBD1 matching 7 bases. Germline trimming cut 6 bases from V and 6 bases from J; bases unmatched to any gene: 5. The CDR3 runs to 13 residues. The CDR3 loop reads CASSLTGFQPQHF. The CDR3 DNA reads TGTGCCAGCAGCCTGACAGGGTTTCAGCCCCAGCATTTT.

This chain joins TRBV4-1 and TRBJ1-4; tentatively, D is TRBD1 (5 bases). The length of the CDR3 is 16 residues. V lost 0 bases to trimming and J lost 5 bases, with 13 bases between them. From germline, CDR1 is MGHRA and CDR2 YSYEKL. In DNA, the CDR3 is TGCGCCAGCAGCCAAGATGGGGGGTCGGGGAATGAAAAACTGTTTTTT. This translates into CASSQDGGSGNEKLFF.

The rearrangement joins TRBV11-2 to TRBJ2-7, with D perhaps TRBD2 (7 bases). Trimming took 5 bases from V and 7 from J, leaving 24 bases between them. CDR1 is SGHAT and CDR2 is FQNNGV in the germline V gene. The CDR3 consists of 16 residues. Written as DNA, the CDR3 is TGTGCCAGCAGCCCTCGCCCGGCAGCGGGGCAGGGGGAGCAGTACTTC. As protein: CASSPRPAAGQGEQYF.

This clone was found a few times. J is TRBJ1-5 and V is TRBV27; D is possibly TRBD1 (5 bases). There are 12 residues in the CDR3. Deletions cut 4 bases from V and 6 bases from J, with 7 bases between. Germline V lookup: CDR1 MNHEY, CDR2 SMNVEV (reference sequence). Written as DNA, the CDR3 is TGTGCCAGCAGTTGGGGGGGTCAGCCCCAGCATTTT. The encoded protein is CASSWGGQPQHF.

This rearrangement joins TRBV4-3 to TRBJ2-7; D is perhaps TRBD1 (6 bases). Germline V lookup: CDR1 LGHNA, CDR2 YSLEER. The V end was cut by 2 bases, the J end by 5 bases, with 19 bases between. The CDR3 extends over 16 amino acids. This CDR3 is CASSQRLTGPSDEQYF. The CDR3, as DNA: TGCGCCAGCAGCCAACGATTGACAGGCCCATCCGACGAGCAGTACTTC.